This T cell receptor (beta chain) was sequenced for a study of blood T cell repertoires in COVID-19 (dated by TCRdb to 2020 to 2022). Regarding the study in general: Collaborator samples came from the United States, Italy and Spain and covered acute and convalescent phases of COVID-19. The repertoires were made available in a free public database intended to serve as a resource for research on the immune response to SARS-CoV-2. Samples came from the ongoing ImmuneRACE study (first 160 participants) plus 1,254 subjects from 6 global collaborators. Where available, HLA class I and class II types were taken from metadata supplied by the sample provider and were not determined by assay-based typing. The dataset comprised deeply sampled blood TCRbeta repertoires from subjects exposed to, actively infected with, or recovered from COVID-19. Sample metadata almost always included a de-identified subject ID, COVID-19 status, age in years and sex. The prospective study material was composed of cDNA or gDNA derived from T cells, B-cell-depleted T cells, or PBMCs.

Enrolling through a virtual design, the prospective study's participants ranged in age from roughly 18 to 89 years and lived across roughly 23 United States geographic areas. In the prospective study, participants were assigned to cohorts based on the clinical history participants reported in a screening survey and a study questionnaire. In the prospective study, whole blood, serum and a nasopharyngeal or oropharyngeal swab were collected from each participant by mobile phlebotomists. Participants in the prospective study had the option to provide additional blood draws and questionnaires over a roughly 2-month period. Before DNA extraction, blood samples from the prospective study were shipped at room temperature or frozen. The junction shows trimming of 5 bases on V and 7 bases on J, and the gene matches do not reach 5 bases of it. The CDR3 holds 13 amino acids from the cysteine to the phenylalanine. Kept here is only the CDR3 DNA, which spans 39 bases and is read in frame from base 1. Reading the germline V gene gives CDR1 KGHSH and CDR2 LQKENI.

TCRbeta CDR3 regions were amplified from genomic DNA by means of the immunoSEQ Assay, a bias-controlled multiplex PCR. Turning to the authors' computational methods: The number of nucleated cells in each sample was estimated from the amplification of reference gene primers within the assay. To quantify the absolute abundance of each unique TCRbeta CDR3 rearrangement, sequence reads were collapsed and filtered. For each sample, productive Simpson clonality was calculated by taking the square root of Simpson's diversity index across productive rearrangements. The clones in this table, taken by TCRdb from immuneACCESS, are in-frame only. Not every clone is retained; where verified, under half of the shortfall comes from an unresolved V gene, and the cause of the rest is unknown. V and J calls and clone size follow that table, whereas D and trimming were derived from the DNA. Recorded for this sample are 300,000 to 400,000 clones; approximately 90% of them occurred a single time. The ten most abundant clones make up approximately 0.96% of the sample.

Beyond this particular receptor, the publication reports: Clinical and demographic metadata were provided uncurated, with the amount varying by source and participant.

This clone was counted once. This receptor's antigen is unknown. No base quality values were provided; no much bigger clone lies one nucleotide off. The sequence came from a woman aged 30 to 39 with acute COVID-19. The chain is made from TRBV18 and TRBJ1-5; 7 bases in between match TRBD1. Sequencing was performed on PBMCs or T cells enriched from blood (not recorded which). The DNA reads TGTGCCAGCTCAGAGGGGGCAGGGCAGCCCCAGCATTTT. The resulting protein is CASSEGAGQPQHF.